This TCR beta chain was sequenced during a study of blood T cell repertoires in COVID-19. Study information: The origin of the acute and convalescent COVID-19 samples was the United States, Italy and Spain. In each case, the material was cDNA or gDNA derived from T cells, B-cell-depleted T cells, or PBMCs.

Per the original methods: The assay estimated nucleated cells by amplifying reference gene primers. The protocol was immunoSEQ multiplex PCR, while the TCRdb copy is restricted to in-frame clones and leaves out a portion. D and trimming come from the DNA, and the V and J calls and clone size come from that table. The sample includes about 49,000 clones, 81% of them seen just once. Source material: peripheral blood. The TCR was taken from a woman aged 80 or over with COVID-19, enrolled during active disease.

CDR3 sequence (DNA): TGTGCCAGCAGTGAAGCCGGGTTCACTGAAGCTTTCTTT. This codes for CASSEAGFTEAFF. The rearrangement links TRBV6-1 to TRBJ1-1; D is unresolved. Germline V gene data show CDR1 as MNHNS and CDR2 as SASEGT. The CDR3 length is 13 residues. V gave up 0 bases and J gave up 4 bases, with 6 bases separating them.